A single count supports the clone carrying this T cell receptor (beta chain). Germline CDR1 and CDR2: SGHNT and YYREEE (reference sequence). The V and J ends lost 4 bases and 4 bases respectively, with 17 bases between them. The CDR3 spans 15 residues. This sample is drawn from a study of blood T cell repertoires in COVID-19. Sequencing was performed with immunoSEQ multiplex PCR; in TCRdb, only in-frame clones are kept and a portion is missing. This sample carries about 130,000 clones, around 88% of them seen once, and the ten largest clones take roughly 2.3%. The sequenced material came from PBMCs or T cells enriched from blood (not recorded which). This chain links TRBV5-4 with TRBJ1-2, with TRBD1 as a possible D gene (6 bases). The receptor was derived from a woman aged 50 to 60 who had recovered from COVID-19. CDR3 amino acids: CASSPQRTAVYGYTF. The DNA for the CDR3 is TGTGCCAGCAGCCCCCAAAGGACAGCAGTCTATGGCTACACCTTC. Variable domain in full (rest from reference TRBV5-4 and TRBJ1-2): ETGVTQSPTHLIKTRGQQVTLRCSSQSGHNTVSWYQQALGQGPQFIFQYYREEENGRGNFPPRFSGLQFPNYSSELNVNALELDDSALYLCASSPQRTAVYGYTFGSGTRLTVV.